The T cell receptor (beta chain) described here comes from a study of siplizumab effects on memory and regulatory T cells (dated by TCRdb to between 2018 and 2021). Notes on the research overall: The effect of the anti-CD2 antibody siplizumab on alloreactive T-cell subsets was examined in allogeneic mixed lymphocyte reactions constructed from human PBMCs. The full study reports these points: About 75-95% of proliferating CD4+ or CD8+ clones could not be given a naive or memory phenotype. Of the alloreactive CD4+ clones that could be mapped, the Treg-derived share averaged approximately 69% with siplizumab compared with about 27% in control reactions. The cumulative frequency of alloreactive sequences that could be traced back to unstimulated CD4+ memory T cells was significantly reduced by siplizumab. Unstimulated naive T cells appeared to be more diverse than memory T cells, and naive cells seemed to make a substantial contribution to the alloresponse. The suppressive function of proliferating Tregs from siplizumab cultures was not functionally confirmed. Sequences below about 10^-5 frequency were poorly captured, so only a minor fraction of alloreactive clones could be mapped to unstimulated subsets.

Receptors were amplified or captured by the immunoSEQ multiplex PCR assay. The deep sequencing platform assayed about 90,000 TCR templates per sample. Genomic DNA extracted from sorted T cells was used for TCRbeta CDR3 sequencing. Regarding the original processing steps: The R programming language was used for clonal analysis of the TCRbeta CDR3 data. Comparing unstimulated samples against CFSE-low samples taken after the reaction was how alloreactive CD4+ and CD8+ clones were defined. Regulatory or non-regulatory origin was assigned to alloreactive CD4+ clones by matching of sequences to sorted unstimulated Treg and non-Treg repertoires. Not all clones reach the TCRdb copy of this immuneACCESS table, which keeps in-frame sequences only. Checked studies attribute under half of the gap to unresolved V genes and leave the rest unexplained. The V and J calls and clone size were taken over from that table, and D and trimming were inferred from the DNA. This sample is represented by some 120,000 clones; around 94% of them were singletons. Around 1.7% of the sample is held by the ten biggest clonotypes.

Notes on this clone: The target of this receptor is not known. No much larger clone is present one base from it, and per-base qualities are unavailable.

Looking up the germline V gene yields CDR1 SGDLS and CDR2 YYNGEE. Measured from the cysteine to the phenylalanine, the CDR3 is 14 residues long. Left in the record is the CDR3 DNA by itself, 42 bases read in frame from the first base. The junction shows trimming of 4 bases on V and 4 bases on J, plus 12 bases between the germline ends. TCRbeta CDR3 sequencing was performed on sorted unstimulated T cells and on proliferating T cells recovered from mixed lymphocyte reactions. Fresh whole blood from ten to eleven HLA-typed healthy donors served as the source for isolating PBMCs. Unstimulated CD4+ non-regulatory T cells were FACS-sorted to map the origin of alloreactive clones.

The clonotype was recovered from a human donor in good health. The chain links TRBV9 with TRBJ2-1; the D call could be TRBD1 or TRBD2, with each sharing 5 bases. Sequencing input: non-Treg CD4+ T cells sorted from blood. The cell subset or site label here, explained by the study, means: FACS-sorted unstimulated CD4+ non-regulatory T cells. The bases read TGTGCCAGCAGCCCCGGGACGTTATACAATGAGCAGTTCTTC. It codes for CASSPGTLYNEQFF.